This T cell receptor beta chain was retrieved from a study of shared clonotypes between healthy human individuals. Sequenced by immunoSEQ multiplex PCR; TCRdb stores in-frame clones only, minus some. The profile shows approximately 2.5 million clones, 85% to 95% of them singletons. Worth noting for this clone: What it binds is unknown.

V lost 2 bases, J lost 4 bases, and 15 bases lay in between. CDR1 is SGHRS and CDR2 is YFSETQ in the germline V gene. CDR3 length: 15 residues. General study points: Naive CD4 clonotypes overlapped across a handful of donors at around 5%.

Sample: naive CD4+ T cells sorted from blood. Documented subset: CD45RA+ positively selected. The receptor was isolated from a man aged 18 to 29 in good health. The chain carries TRBV5-1 and TRBJ1-2; D might be TRBD1 (5 bases). CDR3 in DNA: TGCGCCAGCAGCTTCGGCGGTAGGGACGCCTATGGCTACACCTTC. Translation gives CASSFGGRDAYGYTF.